This T cell receptor beta chain appears in the sequencing data of a study of molecular identifiers for immune sequencing clone quantification. Study observations and caveats: One cell's worth of spiked Jurkat TCR RNA was reportedly detectable among roughly 1 million naive cells. It was shown that clones above 20 RNA copies held over 98% of effector molecules, but under 1% in naive cells.

TCRdb ran MiXCR on the PCR reads and lists one entry per CDR3 protein. The table records some 10,000 distinct CDR3 sequences, about a fifth of them present only once. Details on this clonotype: The antigen is undetermined.

The ends were cut back, 7 bases at V and 2 bases at J, with 10 bases in the middle. CDR3 size: 13 residues. Germline V lookup: CDR1 PRHDT, CDR2 FYEKMQ (reference sequence). Researchers sorted naive CD8 T cells as cells that were CD8+CD4-CCR7+CD45RA+. The TCR comes from a human donor in good health. Some libraries in this study had Jurkat cell RNA spiked in. Sequencing was done on a sample of naive CD8+ T cells from blood, with Jurkat cell RNA spiked in. Subset here: FACS-sorted CD8+CD4-CCR7+CD45RA+ naive T cells. The rearrangement joins TRBV13 to TRBJ2-3, with D hard to call. CDR3 DNA sequence: TGTGCCAGCATGATAGTTGACACAGATACGCAGTATTTT. It is translated as CASMIVDTDTQYF.